The sample holds a few counts of the clone carrying this T cell receptor (beta chain). What it binds is not known. The record originates from a study of neurological immune-mediated disorders. Whole-study findings and limits: The multiple sclerosis repertoire cluster was not associated with any clinical or MRI feature, with the authors stating that larger cohorts are needed. Across subjects, no CDR3 amino acid sequence appeared in expanded clones of more than one subject, a finding that suggested private repertoires in all groups. Healthy controls had more TCR clonal expansion than multiple sclerosis, which showed the least, whereas HTLV-1-associated myelopathy showed the most.

Germline V gives CDR1 LGHNA, CDR2 YSLEER. This CDR3 contains 13 residues. The V end lost 4 bases, the J end lost 8 bases, and 14 bases lay between the germline ends. The cDNA was generated through 5'RACE incorporating 10-nucleotide random UMIs. TCRdb reprocessed the 5' RACE reads via MiXCR and lists one record per CDR3 protein. The profile shows about 19,000 distinct CDR3 sequences, about 2.6% of them singletons. The source of this sequence is a woman aged 18-29 years with multiple sclerosis. V gene TRBV4-3 combines with J gene TRBJ1-2, with D perhaps TRBD1 (5 bases). The sequenced material came from PBMCs. This chain's CDR3 is CASSLSKGEGYTF. The CDR3 nucleotides are TGCGCCAGCAGCCTCTCCAAAGGGGAAGGCTACACCTTC.